Each of the 14 T cell receptor beta chains below was sequenced from the same sample in a study of glioma-infiltrating T cells after dendritic cell vaccination. Libraries were prepared by immunoSEQ multiplex PCR; TCRdb keeps only in-frame clonotypes and omits some of them. Here the sample spans tens of thousands of clones, approximately 90% being singletons. The sample was blood, taken before dendritic cell vaccination. Source of these receptors: a human donor with glioblastoma.

The rearrangement joins TRBV6-1 to TRBJ2-7; TRBD2 is a possible D gene (5 bases). The V and J ends lost 6 bases and 0 bases respectively, with 15 bases between them. The CDR3 has 15 residues. Per the germline V gene, CDR1 is MNHNS and CDR2 is SASEGT. CDR3 nucleotides: TGTGCCAGCAGCCCAATCCGGGGTAGCTCCTACGAGCAGTACTTC. This encodes CASSPIRGSSYEQYF.

The rearrangement links TRBV4-2 to TRBJ2-2, with TRBD1 identical over 7 bases. The CDR3 spans 16 residues. J lost 8 bases, V lost 0 bases, and 9 bases had no gene match. CDR1 and CDR2 from the germline V gene are LGHNA and YNFKEQ. This chain's CDR3 is CASSQDWRTGHGELFF. CDR3 sequence (DNA): TGTGCCAGCAGCCAAGATTGGAGGACAGGCCATGGGGAGCTGTTTTTT.

The chain uses TRBV6-1 and TRBJ2-1, with 11 nucleotides matching TRBD1. V was clipped by 6 bases and J by 4 bases; unmatched bases: 5. The CDR3 length is 15 residues. CDR1 and CDR2 from the germline V gene are MNHNS and SASEGT. In DNA, the CDR3 is TGTGCCAGCAGGAGGGACAGGGGGGTATACAATGAGCAGTTCTTC. This sequence encodes CASRRDRGVYNEQFF.

In the case of this clone: Other DNA sequences of this sample code for an identical CDR3. The chain couples TRBV2 to TRBJ2-1; 8 bases line up with TRBD2. After removal of 6 bases from V and 4 bases from J, the junction contained 5 bases not matched to a gene. There are 14 residues in the CDR3. Germline lookup yields CDR1 SNHLY and CDR2 FYNNEI. This CDR3 is CASRGTSGYNEQFF. CDR3 bases: TGTGCCAGCAGGGGGACTAGTGGTTACAATGAGCAGTTCTTC.

The rearrangement joins TRBV6-6 to TRBJ2-7; 7 bases match TRBD1. The germline gives CDR1 MNHNY, CDR2 SVGAGI (reference sequence). The CDR3 is made up of 13 amino acids. V lost 6 bases, J lost 4 bases, and 6 bases stayed unmatched. The CDR3 sequence: CASSWDREYEQYF. The CDR3 DNA is TGTGCCAGCAGCTGGGACAGAGAATACGAGCAGTACTTC.

This chain uses TRBV7-3 with TRBJ2-5; TRBD2 agrees at 9 bases. The CDR3 runs to 16 residues. V dropped 2 bases and J dropped 3; count of bases not matched to a gene: 7. Per germline, CDR1 SGHTA and CDR2 FQGTGA. Here the CDR3 reads CASSLGLAGIKETQYF. CDR3 sequence (DNA): TGTGCCAGCAGCTTAGGCCTAGCGGGGATAAAAGAGACCCAGTACTTC.

The V gene is TRBV5-1, the J gene TRBJ1-2, with D possibly TRBD1 on 5 matching bases. CDR1 and CDR2 (germline): SGHRS, YFSETQ. The V and J ends lost 1 base and 7 bases respectively, with 11 bases between them. CDR3 length: 13 amino acids. Here the CDR3 DNA reads TGCGCCAGCAGCTTGCGGCAGGGTTCTGGCTACACCTTC. This codes for CASSLRQGSGYTF.

The rearrangement links TRBV5-8 to TRBJ1-2; D gene ambiguous. V was pared by 6 bases and J by 5 bases, with 8 bases between. This CDR3 spans 11 amino acids. CDR1 is SGHTS, CDR2 YDEGEE, per germline. For the CDR3, the DNA is TGTGCCAGCACCCTAGAATATGGCTACACCTTC. Translated: CASTLEYGYTF. Looking up the rest from reference TRBV5-8 and TRBJ1-2 gives the full variable domain: EAGVTQSPTHLIKTRGQQATLRCSPISGHTSVYWYQQALGLGLQFLLWYDEGEERNRGNFPPRFSGRQFPNYSSELNVNALELEDSALYLCASTLEYGYTFGSGTRLTVV.

The chain carries TRBV19 and TRBJ2-1, with 8 nucleotides matching TRBD1. The V gene's germline CDR1 is LNHDA and CDR2 SQIVND (reference sequence). This CDR3 is built from 18 residues. After removal of 0 bases from V and 10 bases from J, the junction contained 17 bases not matched to a gene. In DNA, the CDR3 is TGTGCCAGTAGTATAGATCGGCGGAAGGCAGGGGGCGCGGGGGAGCAGTTCTTC. Protein sequence: CASSIDRRKAGGAGEQFF.

The chain links TRBV5-6 to TRBJ2-3, with 9 bases fitting TRBD1. This CDR3 contains 16 residues. Trimming removed 4 bases from V and 7 bases from J; junction bases left unmatched: 13. Germline CDR1 and CDR2: SGHDT and YYEEEE. CDR3 amino acids: CASSRPGTGYMNTQYF. The DNA for the CDR3 is TGTGCCAGCAGCAGGCCCGGGACAGGGTACATGAATACGCAGTATTTT. The variable domain in full, with the rest retrieved from reference TRBV5-6 and TRBJ2-3, is DAGVTQSPTHLIKTRGQQVTLRCSPKSGHDTVSWYQQALGQGPQFIFQYYEEEERQRGNFPDRFSGHQFPNYSSELNVNALLLGDSALYLCASSRPGTGYMNTQYFGPGTRLTVL.

This clone showed up just once. The chain employs TRBV5-1 and TRBJ2-1; 8 bases agree with TRBD1. The length of the CDR3 is 16 residues. Per the germline V gene, CDR1 is SGHRS and CDR2 is YFSETQ. Germline trimming cut 2 bases from V and 1 base from J; bases unmatched to any gene: 5. CDR3 residues: CASSFGQGGSYNEQFF. The CDR3 region has the DNA TGCGCCAGCAGCTTTGGACAGGGAGGATCCTACAATGAGCAGTTCTTC.

The genes are TRBV6-5 and TRBJ1-2; D is unresolved. V was pared by 2 bases and J by 3 bases, with 10 bases between. Germline V CDR1 and CDR2: MNHEY, SVGAGI. The CDR3 covers 14 residues. In DNA, the CDR3 is TGTGCCAGCAGTTACCTGGGCAGCCACTATGGCTACACCTTC. It specifies CASSYLGSHYGYTF.

The chain links TRBV30 to TRBJ1-3, with D unresolved. The germline V gene encodes CDR1 GTSNPN and CDR2 SVGIG (reference sequence). V was clipped by 3 bases and J by 0 bases, with 9 bases between them. The CDR3 loop spans 14 amino acids. CDR3 loop: CAWRRERSGNTIYF. CDR3 DNA sequence: TGTGCCTGGAGACGGGAACGCTCTGGAAACACCATATATTTT. Filled out from reference TRBV30 and TRBJ1-3, the complete variable domain reads SQTIHQWPATLVQPVGSPLSLECTVEGTSNPNLYWYRQAAGRGLQLLFYSVGIGQISSEVPQNLSASRPQDRQFILSSKKLLLSDSGFYLCAWRRERSGNTIYFGEGSWLTVV.

The rearrangement uses TRBV28 and TRBJ2-7; possibly TRBD1 for D (5 bases). The CDR3 runs to 12 residues. Trimming left V 3 bases short and J 2 bases short, with 5 bases between. The germline gives CDR1 MDHEN, CDR2 SYDVKM. The CDR3 here is CASSLTAYEQYF. CDR3 in DNA: TGTGCCAGCAGTTTGACAGCCTACGAGCAGTACTTC. Variable domain in full (rest from reference TRBV28 and TRBJ2-7): DVKVTQSSRYLVKRTGEKVFLECVQDMDHENMFWYRQDPGLGLRLIYFSYDVKMKEKGDIPEGYSVSREKKERFSLILESASTNQTSMYLCASSLTAYEQYFGPGTRLTVT.